This T cell receptor (beta chain) was obtained from a study of T cell changes during pregnancy in multiple sclerosis. Clones were sequenced by immunoSEQ multiplex PCR, and TCRdb holds only the in-frame ones, with some missing. The sample contains 35,000 to 40,000 clones, 91% of which appear only once. CDR1 is MNHEY and CDR2 is SVGAGI in the germline V gene. Trimming took 5 bases from V and 2 from J, leaving 12 bases between them. CDR3 length: 14 amino acids. The sequence was obtained from a female donor with multiple sclerosis, enrolled in a pregnancy study. The chain couples TRBV6-5 to TRBJ2-5, with D possibly TRBD2 on 6 matching bases. This material consisted of CD8+ T cells from peripheral blood mononuclear cells, taken in the second trimester of pregnancy. In DNA form, the CDR3 reads TGTGCCAGCAGTGCTGCGGGGTGGCAAGAGACCCAGTACTTC. Translating it yields CASSAAGWQETQYF.